Sequencing of this T cell receptor (beta chain) was carried out in a study of T cell repertoires in cytomegalovirus infection (dated by TCRdb to between 2018 and 2020). Study-level background: Donor HLA type was relevant to the analysis, as public TCR beta signatures indicated carriage of CMV infection together with the matching HLA type.

TCRdb names Illumina HiSeq 1500 as the instrument used. TCRdb ran its own pipeline on the public reads, namely fastp trimming at Q25 and MiXCR clone calling, and kept in-frame beta chains. All rows with the same CDR3 protein become a single entry with the most common DNA and genes. The sample contains 150,000 to 200,000 distinct CDR3 sequences, about 20% of them found a single time. The top ten hold under 3.5% of the sample. Here is what the overall study found, with its caveats: The ex vivo response was dominated by HLA-C-restricted CMV-specific TCR beta clonotypes, which also provided the single most frequent clonotype in two of eight donors. Carriers of CMV infection plus the relevant HLA type were discriminated by the cumulative frequency of public TCR beta family members in the study cohort and in an independent roughly 340-donor cohort.

This clonotype was observed a few times. It lacks a known antigen. One base away there is no much larger clone; base qualities are not given. The CDR3 goes from the cysteine to the phenylalanine over 12 residues. Only CDR3 DNA is held: 36 bases, read in frame from base 1. The junction shows trimming of 2 bases on V and 9 bases on J, plus 7 bases between the germline ends. The sequence was collected from a human donor in good health (CMV status not recorded). Some clones in this sample may be carry-over from other donors' samples. Sequenced: PBMCs. This chain joins TRBV12-3 or TRBV12-4 to TRBJ2-2; the D segment cannot be called with confidence. The DNA reads TGTGCCAGCAGTTTACTTCCCCGGGAGCTGTTTTTT. This encodes CASSLLPRELFF.